This TCR beta chain was observed in a study of beta chain features in type 1 diabetes. Reverse transcribing all isolated RNA meant expressed TCRB transcripts were sequenced. Profiling relied on immunoSEQ multiplex PCR, and the TCRdb table lists in-frame clones only, not all of them. This repertoire shows 120,000 or so clones, roughly 17% found once; its top ten account for 2% to 3%. As for this clone: Its antigen remains unknown.

The study, taken as a whole, reports: In all four CD4+ subsets, TCRB CDR3 length was significantly, moderately reduced in type 1 diabetes.

The junction had 7 bases not matched to a gene; V was cut back by 3 bases and J by 4 bases. The CDR3 has 16 residues. Germline loops: CDR1 SGHTA, CDR2 FQGNSA. The chain recombines TRBV7-2 with TRBJ2-3; TRBD2 agrees at 10 bases. The TCR comes from a man aged 18 to 29 with type 1 diabetes. The sequenced sample consisted of central memory CD4+ T cells from blood. CDR3 DNA: TGTGCCAGCAGCTTCCCAGCGGGAGGGCTATCAGATACGCAGTATTTT. Translation: CASSFPAGGLSDTQYF.